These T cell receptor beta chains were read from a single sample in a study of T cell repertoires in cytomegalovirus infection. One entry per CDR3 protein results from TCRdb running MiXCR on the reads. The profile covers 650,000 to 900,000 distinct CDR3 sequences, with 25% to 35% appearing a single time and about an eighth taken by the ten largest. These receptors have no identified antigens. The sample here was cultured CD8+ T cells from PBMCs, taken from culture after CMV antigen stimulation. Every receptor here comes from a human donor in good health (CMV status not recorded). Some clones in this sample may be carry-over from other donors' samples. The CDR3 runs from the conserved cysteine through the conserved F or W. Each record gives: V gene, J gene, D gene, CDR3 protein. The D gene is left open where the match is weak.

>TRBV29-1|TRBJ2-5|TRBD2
CSAFLAAEETQYF
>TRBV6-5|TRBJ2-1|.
CASSNPRGEQFF
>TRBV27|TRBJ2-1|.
CASSPIGGHSEQFF
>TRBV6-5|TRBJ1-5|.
CASSYGQNQPQHF
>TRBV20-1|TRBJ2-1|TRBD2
CSARDWTSGGNYNEQFF
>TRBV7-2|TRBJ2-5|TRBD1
CASSLAETGFLYQETQYF
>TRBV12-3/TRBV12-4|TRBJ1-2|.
CASSAPTTGYYGYTF
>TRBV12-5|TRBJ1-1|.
CASGLVYGVGPMNTEAFF
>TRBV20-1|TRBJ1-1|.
CSARPSYGNTEAFF
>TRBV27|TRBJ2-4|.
CASSLNHGAKNIQYF
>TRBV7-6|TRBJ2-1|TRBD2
CASSLASGGDNEQFF
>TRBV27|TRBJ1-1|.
CASSLLTANTEAFF
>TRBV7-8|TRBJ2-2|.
CASSLDREGKNTGELFF
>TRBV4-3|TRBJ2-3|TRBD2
CASSQIGGLGLDTQYF
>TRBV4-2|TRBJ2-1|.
CASSQLASNYNEQFF
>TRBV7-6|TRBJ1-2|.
CASSPRLGQYGYTF
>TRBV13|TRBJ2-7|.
CASSTLARAEQYF
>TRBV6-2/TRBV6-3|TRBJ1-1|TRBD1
CASSYDRAYTEAFF
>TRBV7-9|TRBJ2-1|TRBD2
CASSSHLISVAGVWNEQFF
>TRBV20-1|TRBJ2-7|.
CSADEGHHYEQYF
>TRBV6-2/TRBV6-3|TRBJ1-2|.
CASSYNAFRGDGYTF
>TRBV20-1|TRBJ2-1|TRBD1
CSARAPGTGYYNEQFF
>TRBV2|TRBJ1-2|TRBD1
CAQGGSSEGRNYGYTF
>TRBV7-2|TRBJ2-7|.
CASSLAPVTGQYF
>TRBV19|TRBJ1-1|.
CASSIGGLNTEAFF
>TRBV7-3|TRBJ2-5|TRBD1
CASSYQGAFQETQYF
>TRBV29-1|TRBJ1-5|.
CSVLGPDQPQHF
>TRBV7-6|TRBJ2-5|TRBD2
CASSLEWTSELAQYF
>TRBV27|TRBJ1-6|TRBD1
CASSLSRQGAGSPLHF
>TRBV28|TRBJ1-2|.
CASSYSGAHGYTF
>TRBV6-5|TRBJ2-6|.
CASSYSSYNGAGANVLTF
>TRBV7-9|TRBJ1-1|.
CASSLSMGGGTEAFF
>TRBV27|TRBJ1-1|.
CASRGGREAFF
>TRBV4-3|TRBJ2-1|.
CASSHPGKQSPGYEQFF
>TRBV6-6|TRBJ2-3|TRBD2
CASKSSGGSIDTQYF
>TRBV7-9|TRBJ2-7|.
CASSLPPVEQYF
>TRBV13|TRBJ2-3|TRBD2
CASSPSGTLVWDTQYF